This passage covers 20 T cell receptor beta chains from one sample sequenced in a study of monozygotic twins with inflammatory bowel disease. Reprocessing the 5' RACE reads, TCRdb reports a single entry for every CDR3 protein and omits DNA. This listing includes over 35,000 distinct CDR3 sequences. The specimen sequenced was blood. The receptor set was obtained from a human donor with ulcerative colitis or Crohn's disease, or a healthy co-twin of an affected twin (not recorded which).

The gene calls are TRBV24-1 and TRBJ2-3; no DNA is available, so the TRBD2 call from TCRdb remains unchecked. The CDR3 runs 16 residues. Germline V gene sequence: CDR1 KGHDR, CDR2 SFDVKD. This chain's CDR3 is CATSDRAGVRTDTQYF.

V gene TRBV20-1 combines with J gene TRBJ2-3; TCRdb reports TRBD2, a call that lacks DNA to check it against. CDR3 size: 17 residues. Looked up from germline, CDR1 is DFQATT and CDR2 is SNEGSKA (reference sequence). CDR3 sequence reads: CSAKSSKRESITDTQYF.

The genes are TRBV6-1 and TRBJ1-2; TCRdb designates TRBD1, a call that cannot be tested without DNA. The CDR3 consists of 13 residues. Per the germline V gene, CDR1 is MNHNS and CDR2 is SASEGT. CDR3: CAVRQGINYGYTF.

In terms of frequency, this clonotype is medium-sized. The chain is built from TRBV29-1 and TRBJ1-4. CDR3 length equals 14 residues. Germline V gene data show CDR1 as SQVTM and CDR2 as ANQGSEA. The CDR3 is CSVAVGATNEKLFF.

CDR3 in amino acids: CASTNGGQGQHTGELFF. The rearrangement joins TRBV5-6 to TRBJ2-2; the D call of TRBD1 rests on TCRdb alone, since no DNA is present to check it. Per germline, CDR1 SGHDT and CDR2 YYEEEE. This CDR3 has 17 residues.

The V call is TRBV28, the J call TRBJ1-3; absent DNA, TCRdb's TRBD1 call cannot be checked. There are 15 residues in the CDR3. CDR1 and CDR2 from the germline V gene are MDHEN and SYDVKM. CDR3 protein: CASSEGGVIIHTIYF.

J is TRBJ2-3 and V is TRBV29-1; the D call from TCRdb, TRBD1, cannot be confirmed without DNA. The CDR3 has 13 amino acids. Looked up from germline, CDR1 is SQVTM and CDR2 is ANQGSEA. CDR3 sequence reads: CSVEEGAGDTQYF.

The rearrangement joins TRBV19 to TRBJ2-1; the D call of TRBD2 rests on TCRdb alone, since no DNA is present to check it. Germline V gives CDR1 LNHDA, CDR2 SQIVND (reference sequence). CDR3 length: 17 residues. CDR3 residues: CASTTGTSGRRDNEQFF.

The rearrangement uses TRBV5-1 and TRBJ2-1; without DNA, the TCRdb call of TRBD1 cannot be checked. There are 13 residues in the CDR3. Per germline, CDR1 SGHRS and CDR2 YFSETQ. The CDR3 here is CASSKGQDNEQFF. The whole variable domain, remainder taken from reference TRBV5-1 and TRBJ2-1, is KAGVTQTPRYLIKTRGQQVTLSCSPISGHRSVSWYQQTPGQGLQFLFEYFSETQRNKGNFPGRFSGRQFSNSRSEMNVSTLELGDSALYLCASSKGQDNEQFFGPGTRLTVL.

This chain links TRBV6-5 with TRBJ1-6. There are 13 residues in the CDR3. Germline V lookup: CDR1 MNHEY, CDR2 SVGAGI. CDR3: CASSREGNSPLHF.

The rearrangement joins TRBV20-1 to TRBJ1-1; no DNA is available, so the TRBD1 call from TCRdb remains unchecked. In germline, CDR1 is DFQATT, CDR2 SNEGSKA (reference sequence). The CDR3 runs 12 residues. CDR3 amino acids: CSASDRGAEAFF.

The chain links TRBV29-1 to TRBJ2-2; the D call of TRBD2 rests on TCRdb alone, since no DNA is present to check it. Germline V gene data show CDR1 as SQVTM and CDR2 as ANQGSEA. This CDR3 region has 14 residues. The CDR3 reads CSVRSGRDTGELFF.

The gene calls are TRBV5-1 and TRBJ2-3; as DNA is missing, the TRBD2 call by TCRdb cannot be tested. From germline, CDR1 is SGHRS and CDR2 YFSETQ. This CDR3 contains 16 residues. The chain's CDR3 is CASSPGTNQHTDTQCF.

The V and J genes are TRBV28 and TRBJ1-1. Germline CDR1 and CDR2: MDHEN and SYDVKM. This CDR3 has 14 residues. The CDR3 sequence is CASSFLTRRTEAFF.

CDR3 sequence reads: CSVDLGGGDEAFF. This chain links TRBV29-1 with TRBJ1-1. This CDR3 has 13 residues. Germline V CDR1 and CDR2: SQVTM, ANQGSEA.

The chain recombines TRBV30 with TRBJ1-6; TCRdb's assignment of TRBD1 cannot be checked, as there is no DNA. The germline V gene encodes CDR1 GTSNPN and CDR2 SVGIG (reference sequence). The CDR3 covers 14 residues. Here the CDR3 reads CAWRGGQSNSPLHF.

This chain's CDR3 is CAISDRDTGELFF. The chain carries TRBV10-3 and TRBJ2-2; TCRdb's D call, TRBD1, is unchecked because there is no DNA. Germline V gives CDR1 ENHRY, CDR2 SYGVKD. The CDR3 runs 13 residues.

This CDR3 is CAISEPRTGQETQYF. The rearrangement links TRBV10-3 to TRBJ2-5; TCRdb gives TRBD1 as the D gene, but with no DNA this cannot be confirmed. This CDR3 has 15 amino acids. Germline V CDR1 and CDR2: ENHRY, SYGVKD.

The chain links TRBV3-1 to TRBJ2-7; the D call of TRBD2 rests on TCRdb alone, since no DNA is present to check it. The CDR3 covers 14 residues. CDR1 is LGHDT, CDR2 YNNKEL, per germline (reference sequence). The CDR3 sequence: CASRDTSGPYEQYF.

The chain uses TRBV7-9 and TRBJ1-1; TCRdb returns TRBD1, unconfirmable since there is no DNA. CDR3 length: 15 residues. Germline V gene sequence: CDR1 SEHNR, CDR2 FQNEAQ (reference sequence). The CDR3 reads CASSSAGYGDTEAFF.